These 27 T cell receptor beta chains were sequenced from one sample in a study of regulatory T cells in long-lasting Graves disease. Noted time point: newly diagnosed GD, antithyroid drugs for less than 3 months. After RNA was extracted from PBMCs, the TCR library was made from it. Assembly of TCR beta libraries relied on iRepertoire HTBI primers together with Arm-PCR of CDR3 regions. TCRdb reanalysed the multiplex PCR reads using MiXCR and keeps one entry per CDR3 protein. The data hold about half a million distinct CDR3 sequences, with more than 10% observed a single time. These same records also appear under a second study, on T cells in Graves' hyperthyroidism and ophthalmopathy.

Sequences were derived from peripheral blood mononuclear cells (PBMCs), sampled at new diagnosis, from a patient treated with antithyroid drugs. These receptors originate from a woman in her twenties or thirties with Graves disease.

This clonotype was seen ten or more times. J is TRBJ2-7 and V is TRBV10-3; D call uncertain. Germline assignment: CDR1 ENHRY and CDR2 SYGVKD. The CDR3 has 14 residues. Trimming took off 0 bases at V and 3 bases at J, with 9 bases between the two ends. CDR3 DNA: TGTGCCATCAGTGAGTCGGTGGCAGGCTACGAGCAGTACTTC. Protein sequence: CAISESVAGYEQYF.

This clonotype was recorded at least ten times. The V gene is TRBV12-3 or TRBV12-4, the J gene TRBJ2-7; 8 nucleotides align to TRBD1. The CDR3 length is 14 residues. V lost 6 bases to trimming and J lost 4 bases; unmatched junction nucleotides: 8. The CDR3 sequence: CASRSGQVNYEQYF. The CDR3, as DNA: TGTGCCAGCAGGTCGGGACAGGTTAATTACGAGCAGTACTTC.

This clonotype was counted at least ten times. The CDR3 loop is CASMTSGISSYNEQFF. The CDR3 bases are TGTGCCAGTATGACTAGCGGGATCAGCTCCTACAATGAGCAGTTCTTC. This chain uses TRBV19 with TRBJ2-1; 11 nucleotides agree with TRBD2. Trimming at V came to 7 bases and at J to 0 bases, leaving 5 bases not matched to a gene. This CDR3 has 16 residues. Per germline, CDR1 LNHDA and CDR2 SQIVND (reference sequence). Full variable domain (rest looked up from reference TRBV19 and TRBJ2-1): DGGITQSPKYLFRKEGQNVTLSCEQNLNHDAMYWYRQDPGQGLRLIYYSQIVNDFQKGDIAEGYSVSREKKESFPLTVTSAQKNPTAFYLCASMTSGISSYNEQFFGPGTRLTVL.

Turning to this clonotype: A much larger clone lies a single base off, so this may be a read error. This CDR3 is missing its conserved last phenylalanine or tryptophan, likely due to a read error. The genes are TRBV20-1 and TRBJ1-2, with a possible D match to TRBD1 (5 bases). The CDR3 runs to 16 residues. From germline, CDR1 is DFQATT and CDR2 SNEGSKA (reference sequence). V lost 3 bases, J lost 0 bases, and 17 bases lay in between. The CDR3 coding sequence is TGCAGTGCTAGTGTTAAGGGGTCGGCAACTAACTATGGCTACACCTTG. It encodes CSASVKGSATNYGYTL.

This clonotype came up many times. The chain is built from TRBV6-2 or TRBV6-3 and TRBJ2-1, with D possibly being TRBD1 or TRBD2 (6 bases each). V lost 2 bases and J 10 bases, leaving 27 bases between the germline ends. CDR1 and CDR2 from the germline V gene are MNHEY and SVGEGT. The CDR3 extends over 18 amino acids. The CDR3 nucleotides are TGTGCCAGCAGTTACGGGGGGCTAGTGCATGGGAGCTGGGAGGAGCAGTTCTTC. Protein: CASSYGGLVHGSWEEQFF.

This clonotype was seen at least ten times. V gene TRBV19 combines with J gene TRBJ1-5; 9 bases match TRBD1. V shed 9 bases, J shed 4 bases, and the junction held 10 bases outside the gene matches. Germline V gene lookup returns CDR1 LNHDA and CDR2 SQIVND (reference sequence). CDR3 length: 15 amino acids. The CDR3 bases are TGTGCCAGCAGCCCCGGGACAGGGAGTAATCAGCCCCAGCATTTT. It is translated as CASSPGTGSNQPQHF.

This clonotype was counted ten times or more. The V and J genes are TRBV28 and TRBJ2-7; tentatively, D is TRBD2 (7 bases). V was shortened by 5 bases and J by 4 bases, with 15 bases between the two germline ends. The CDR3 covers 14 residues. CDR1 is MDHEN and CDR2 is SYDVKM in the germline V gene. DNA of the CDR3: TGTGCCAGCAGTACCACGGGGGGCCCATACGAGCAGTACTTC. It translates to CASSTTGGPYEQYF.

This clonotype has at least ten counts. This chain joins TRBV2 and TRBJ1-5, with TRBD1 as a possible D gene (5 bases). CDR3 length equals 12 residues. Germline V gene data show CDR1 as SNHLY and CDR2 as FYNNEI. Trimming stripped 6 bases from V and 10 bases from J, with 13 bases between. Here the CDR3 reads CASSRDSGPQHF. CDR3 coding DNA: TGTGCCAGCAGCAGGGACTCGGGACCCCAGCATTTT.

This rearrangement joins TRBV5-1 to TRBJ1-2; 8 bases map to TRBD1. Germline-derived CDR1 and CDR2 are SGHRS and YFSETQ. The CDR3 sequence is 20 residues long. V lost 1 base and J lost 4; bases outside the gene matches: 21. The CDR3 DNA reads TGCGCCAGCAGCTTGTTGGGGAGGCCGGGACAGGTCGACTCTTTCTATGGCTACACCTTC. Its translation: CASSLLGRPGQVDSFYGYTF.

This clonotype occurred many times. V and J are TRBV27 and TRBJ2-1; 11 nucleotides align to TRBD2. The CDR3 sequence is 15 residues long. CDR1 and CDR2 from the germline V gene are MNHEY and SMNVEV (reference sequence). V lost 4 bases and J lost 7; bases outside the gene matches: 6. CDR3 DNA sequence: TGTGCCAGCAGTTCACTAGCGGGAGAAACTAATGAGCAGTTCTTC. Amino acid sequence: CASSSLAGETNEQFF.

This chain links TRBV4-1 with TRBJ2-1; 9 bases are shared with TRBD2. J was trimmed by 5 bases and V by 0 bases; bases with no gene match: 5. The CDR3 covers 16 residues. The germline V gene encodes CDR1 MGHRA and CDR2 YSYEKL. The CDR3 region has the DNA TGCGCCAGCAGCCAAGAGCGTCTAGCGGGAAACAATGAGCAGTTCTTC. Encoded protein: CASSQERLAGNNEQFF.

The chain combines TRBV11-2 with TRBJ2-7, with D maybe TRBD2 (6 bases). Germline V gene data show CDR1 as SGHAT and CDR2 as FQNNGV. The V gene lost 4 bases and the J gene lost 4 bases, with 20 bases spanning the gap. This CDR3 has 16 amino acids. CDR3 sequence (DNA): TGTGCCAGCAGCTCACCTTGGGGGGACCTAAATTACGAGCAGTACTTC. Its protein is CASSSPWGDLNYEQYF.

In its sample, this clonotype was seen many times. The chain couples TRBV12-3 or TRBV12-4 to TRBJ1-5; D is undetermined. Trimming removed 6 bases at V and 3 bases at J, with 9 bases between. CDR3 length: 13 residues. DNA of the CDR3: TGTGCCAGCAGGGGCGGGGACAATCAGCCCCAGCATTTT. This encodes CASRGGDNQPQHF.

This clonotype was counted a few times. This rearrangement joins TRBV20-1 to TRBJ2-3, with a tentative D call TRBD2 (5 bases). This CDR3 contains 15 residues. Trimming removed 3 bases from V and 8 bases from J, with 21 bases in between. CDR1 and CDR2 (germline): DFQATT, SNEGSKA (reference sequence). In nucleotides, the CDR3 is TGCAGTGCTAGCAATCCCGGGGTCTTTTCGGGTACGCAGTATTTT. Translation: CSASNPGVFSGTQYF.

The CDR3 DNA follows: TGTGCCAGCAGACCCTGGCTGAGCTACGAGCAGTACTTC. Translation gives CASRPWLSYEQYF. The gene calls are TRBV27 and TRBJ2-7, with unresolved D. V lost 6 bases, J lost 3 bases, and 12 bases lay in between. CDR1 is MNHEY and CDR2 is SMNVEV in the germline V gene (reference sequence). The CDR3 is 13 residues long.

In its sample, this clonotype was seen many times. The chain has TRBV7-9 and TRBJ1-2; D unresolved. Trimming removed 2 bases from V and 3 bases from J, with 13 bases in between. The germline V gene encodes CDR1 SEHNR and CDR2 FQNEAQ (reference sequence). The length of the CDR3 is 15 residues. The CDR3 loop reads CASSLPQTFYYGYTF. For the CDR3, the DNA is TGTGCCAGCAGCTTACCACAGACTTTCTACTATGGCTACACCTTC.

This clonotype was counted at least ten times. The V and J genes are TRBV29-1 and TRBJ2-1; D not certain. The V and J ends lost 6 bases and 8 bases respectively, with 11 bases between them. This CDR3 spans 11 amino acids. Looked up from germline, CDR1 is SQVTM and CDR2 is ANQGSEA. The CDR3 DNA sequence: TGCAGCGTCATCCCCGGCGATGAGCAGTTCTTC. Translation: CSVIPGDEQFF.

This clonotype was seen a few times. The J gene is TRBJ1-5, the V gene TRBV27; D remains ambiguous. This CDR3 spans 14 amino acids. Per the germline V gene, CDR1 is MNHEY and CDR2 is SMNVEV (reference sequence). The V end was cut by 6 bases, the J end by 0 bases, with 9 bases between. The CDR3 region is CASRAYNSNQPQHF. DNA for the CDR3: TGTGCCAGCAGGGCGTACAATAGCAATCAGCCCCAGCATTTT.

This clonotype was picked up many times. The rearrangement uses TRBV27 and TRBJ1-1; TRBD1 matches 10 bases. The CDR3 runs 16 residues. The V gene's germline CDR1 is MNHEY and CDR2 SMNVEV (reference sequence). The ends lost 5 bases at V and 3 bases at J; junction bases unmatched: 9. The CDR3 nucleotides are TGTGCCAGCAGTCCGGGACAGGGGTGGGGTCACACTGAAGCTTTCTTT. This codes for CASSPGQGWGHTEAFF.

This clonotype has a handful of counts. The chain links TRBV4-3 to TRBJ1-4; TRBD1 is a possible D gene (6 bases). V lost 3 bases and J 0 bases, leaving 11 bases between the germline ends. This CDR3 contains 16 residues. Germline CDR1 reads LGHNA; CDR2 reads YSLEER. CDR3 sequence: CASSQDQGPTNEKLFF. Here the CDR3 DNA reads TGCGCCAGCAGCCAGGACCAGGGGCCAACTAATGAAAAACTGTTTTTT.

The CDR3 region is CASSPWTASYEQYF. DNA for the CDR3: TGTGCCAGCAGCCCCTGGACAGCCTCCTACGAGCAGTACTTC. This sequence joins TRBV9 and TRBJ2-7, with a weak D call TRBD1 (6 bases). This CDR3 is 14 amino acids long. Trimming pared 4 bases from V and 0 bases from J, leaving 11 bases between. The V gene's germline CDR1 is SGDLS and CDR2 YYNGEE.

The CDR3 nucleotides read TGCGCCAGCAGCCAGCCGAACAGGGGACTAGCCAAAAACATTCAGTACTTC. Protein: CASSQPNRGLAKNIQYF. The chain combines TRBV4-1 with TRBJ2-4; D may be TRBD1 (7 bases). Germline V CDR1 and CDR2: MGHRA, YSYEKL. The CDR3 spans 17 residues. With 3 bases removed from V and 0 bases from J, the gap between germline ends came to 15 bases.

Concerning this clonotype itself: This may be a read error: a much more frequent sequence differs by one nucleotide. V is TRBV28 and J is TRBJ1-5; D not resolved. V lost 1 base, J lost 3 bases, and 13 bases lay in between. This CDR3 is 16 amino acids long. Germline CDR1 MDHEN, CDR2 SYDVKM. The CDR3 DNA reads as TGTGCCAGCAGTTTATCTCCGGGTGTGGTCAATCAGCCCCAGCATTTT. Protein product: CASSLSPGVVNQPQHF.

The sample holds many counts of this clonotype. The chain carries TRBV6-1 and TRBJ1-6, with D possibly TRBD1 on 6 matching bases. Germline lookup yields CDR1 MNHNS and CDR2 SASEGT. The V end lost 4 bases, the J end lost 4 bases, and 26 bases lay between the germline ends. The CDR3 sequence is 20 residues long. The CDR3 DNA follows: TGTGCCAGCAGTGGCCACAAGATTCTGGGGAACAGGGAATATAATTCACCCCTCCACTTT. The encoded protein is CASSGHKILGNREYNSPLHF.

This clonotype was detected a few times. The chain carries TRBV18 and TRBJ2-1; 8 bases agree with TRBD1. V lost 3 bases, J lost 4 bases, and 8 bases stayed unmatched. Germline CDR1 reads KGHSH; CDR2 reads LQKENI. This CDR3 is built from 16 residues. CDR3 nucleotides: TGTGCCAGCTCACCGGGTGGACAGGGTTTTTACAATGAGCAGTTCTTC. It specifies CASSPGGQGFYNEQFF.

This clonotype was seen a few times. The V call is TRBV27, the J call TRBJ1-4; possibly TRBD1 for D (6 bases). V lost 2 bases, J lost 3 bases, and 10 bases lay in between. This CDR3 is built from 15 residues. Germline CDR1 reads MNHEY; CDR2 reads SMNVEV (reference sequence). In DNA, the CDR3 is TGTGCCAGCAGTTTACGGGACACAGCTAATGAAAAACTGTTTTTT. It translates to CASSLRDTANEKLFF.

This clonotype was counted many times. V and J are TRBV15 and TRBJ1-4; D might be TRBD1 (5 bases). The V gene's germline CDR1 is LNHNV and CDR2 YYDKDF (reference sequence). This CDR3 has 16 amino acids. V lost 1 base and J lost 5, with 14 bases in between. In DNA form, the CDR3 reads TGTGCCACCAGCAGAGGGGGGAGACTCCGAAATGAAAAACTGTTTTTT. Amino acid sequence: CATSRGGRLRNEKLFF.